These 17 T cell receptor beta chains share one sample of origin, sequenced in a study of long-term antiretroviral therapy in people with HIV. The authors ran the immunoSEQ assay, v3.0, at survey level. Libraries were prepared by immunoSEQ multiplex PCR; TCRdb keeps only in-frame clonotypes and omits some of them. The sample holds tens of thousands of clones, about 91% seen once. The sample consisted of unsorted PBMCs, taken 4.4 years after starting antiretroviral therapy. Every receptor here comes from a woman aged 45-65 years with HIV.

The CDR3 DNA reads TGTGCCAGCAGTTACGAGATCAATTCACCCCTCCACTTT. This encodes CASSYEINSPLHF. V and J are TRBV6-5 and TRBJ1-6; no clear D gene. The CDR3 covers 13 residues. Per germline, CDR1 MNHEY and CDR2 SVGAGI. The V and J ends lost 2 bases and 7 bases respectively, with 6 bases between them.

The chain joins TRBV7-9 to TRBJ1-2; D is possibly TRBD1 (5 bases). The CDR3 consists of 15 residues. Germline lookup yields CDR1 SEHNR and CDR2 FQNEAQ (reference sequence). Trimming pared 1 base from V and 4 bases from J, leaving 13 bases between. The CDR3 reads CASSLGQPYVYGYTF. The DNA for the CDR3 is TGTGCCAGCAGCTTAGGACAGCCCTATGTCTATGGCTACACCTTC.

V is TRBV7-9 and J is TRBJ2-3; TRBD2 matches at 9 bases. The CDR3 covers 16 residues. Germline V CDR1 and CDR2: SEHNR, FQNEAQ (reference sequence). V was clipped by 4 bases and J by 5 bases; unmatched bases: 10. The CDR3 loop is CASSSSSSGVLDTQYF. The CDR3 DNA sequence: TGTGCCAGCAGCTCCTCTTCTAGCGGGGTGTTAGATACGCAGTATTTT. Filled out from reference TRBV7-9 and TRBJ2-3, the complete variable domain reads DTGVSQNPRHKITKRGQNVTFRCDPISEHNRLYWYRQTLGQGPEFLTYFQNEAQLEKSRLLSDRFSAERPKGSFSTLEIQRTEQGDSAMYLCASSSSSSGVLDTQYFGPGTRLTVL.

This clone is a singleton in its sample. The gene calls are TRBV30 and TRBJ1-2; TRBD1 is a possible D gene (6 bases). V was cut by 3 bases and J by 3 bases, with 17 bases left in between. Germline values: CDR1 GTSNPN, CDR2 SVGIG (reference sequence). This CDR3 has 15 residues. CDR3 region: CAWSPDSGGDYGYTF. The CDR3 region has the DNA TGTGCCTGGAGCCCGGACAGCGGAGGTGACTATGGCTACACCTTC. Using reference TRBV30 and TRBJ1-2 for the parts outside the CDR3, the full variable domain is SQTIHQWPATLVQPVGSPLSLECTVEGTSNPNLYWYRQAAGRGLQLLFYSVGIGQISSEVPQNLSASRPQDRQFILSSKKLLLSDSGFYLCAWSPDSGGDYGYTFGSGTRLTVV.

CDR3 bases: TGTGCCAGCAGTTGGGGGGACGGTAGGAATCAGCCCCAGCATTTT. It specifies CASSWGDGRNQPQHF. This chain joins TRBV2 and TRBJ1-5, with D possibly matching TRBD1 (5 bases). CDR1 SNHLY and CDR2 FYNNEI come from the germline V gene. The V and J ends lost 5 bases and 4 bases respectively, with 15 bases between them. The CDR3 length is 15 residues.

The J gene is TRBJ1-1, the V gene TRBV20-1, with TRBD1 matching over 7 bases. This CDR3 contains 11 residues. Germline V gene data show CDR1 as DFQATT and CDR2 as SNEGSKA (reference sequence). V shed 6 bases, J shed 10 bases, and the junction held 8 bases outside the gene matches. The DNA for the CDR3 is TGCAGTGCCCGGCATAACAGGGGAGCTTTCTTT. This translates into CSARHNRGAFF.

This chain links TRBV7-9 with TRBJ2-3, with D possibly TRBD2 on 6 matching bases. Trimming removed 0 bases at V and 0 bases at J, with 7 bases between. CDR1 is SEHNR and CDR2 is FQNEAQ in the germline V gene (reference sequence). The CDR3 consists of 15 residues. CDR3 sequence reads: CASSLAGGSTDTQYF. CDR3 sequence (DNA): TGTGCCAGCAGCTTAGCGGGGGGAAGCACAGATACGCAGTATTTT. The whole variable domain, remainder taken from reference TRBV7-9 and TRBJ2-3, is DTGVSQNPRHKITKRGQNVTFRCDPISEHNRLYWYRQTLGQGPEFLTYFQNEAQLEKSRLLSDRFSAERPKGSFSTLEIQRTEQGDSAMYLCASSLAGGSTDTQYFGPGTRLTVL.

This rearrangement joins TRBV5-6 to TRBJ2-7, with D unresolved. Germline lookup yields CDR1 SGHDT and CDR2 YYEEEE. V was clipped by 4 bases and J by 3 bases, with 8 bases between them. The CDR3 spans 12 residues. CDR3 region: CASSMRGYEQYF. In DNA, the CDR3 is TGTGCCAGCAGCATGCGCGGCTACGAGCAGTACTTC.

This chain links TRBV19 with TRBJ1-2; a weak D match, TRBD1 (5 bases). Germline CDR1 is LNHDA and CDR2 is SQIVND (reference sequence). The ends were cut back, 7 bases at V and 0 bases at J, with 9 bases in the middle. The CDR3 length is 13 residues. CDR3 DNA sequence: TGTGCCAGTAATTCGGGACCTAACTATGGCTACACCTTC. Amino acids: CASNSGPNYGYTF.

This chain joins TRBV19 and TRBJ2-2; the match to TRBD1 covers 7 bases. Unmatched junction bases numbered 3, after V lost 7 bases and J lost 4 bases. This CDR3 has 13 amino acids. The germline V gene encodes CDR1 LNHDA and CDR2 SQIVND (reference sequence). The CDR3 bases are TGTGCCAGTAAGGCAGGGGGCACCGGGGAGCTGTTTTTT. Amino acids: CASKAGGTGELFF.

CDR3 residues: CASSLETPNYGYTF. The CDR3 nucleotides are TGTGCCAGCAGCTTAGAGACGCCTAACTATGGCTACACCTTC. The V and J genes are TRBV5-4 and TRBJ1-2, with D unresolved. The CDR3 loop spans 14 amino acids. Germline lookup yields CDR1 SGHNT and CDR2 YYREEE (reference sequence). Trimming stripped 2 bases from V and 0 bases from J, with 8 bases between.

The rearrangement joins TRBV18 to TRBJ2-1, with 9 positions matching TRBD1. The CDR3 totals 15 residues. V trimming: 3 bases; J trimming: 5 bases; junction bases outside the gene matches: 5. The germline V gene encodes CDR1 KGHSH and CDR2 LQKENI. For the CDR3, the DNA is TGTGCCAGCTCACCGGGCGGGACAGGGAACAATGAGCAGTTCTTC. Translation gives CASSPGGTGNNEQFF.

This chain connects TRBV2 to TRBJ1-5; D uncertain. Trimming took 3 bases from V and 2 from J, leaving 11 bases between them. The V gene's germline CDR1 is SNHLY and CDR2 FYNNEI. The CDR3 extends over 15 amino acids. The CDR3 loop reads CASSDDTVGNQPQHF. The CDR3, as DNA: TGTGCCAGCAGTGACGATACAGTAGGCAATCAGCCCCAGCATTTT.

This clone was detected only once. The chain uses TRBV5-1 and TRBJ2-2; 8 bases agree with TRBD1. The length of the CDR3 is 16 residues. Losses at the gene ends were 0 bases for V and 6 bases for J; bases not matched to a gene: 7. Germline lookup yields CDR1 SGHRS and CDR2 YFSETQ. The CDR3 is CASSLAWTGFPGELFF. Written as DNA, the CDR3 is TGCGCCAGCAGCTTGGCTTGGACAGGGTTCCCCGGGGAGCTGTTTTTT.

The chain uses TRBV6-4 and TRBJ2-3; TRBD2 agrees at 7 bases. The V gene end was trimmed by 7 bases and the J gene end by 0 bases; junction bases not matched to a gene: 7. CDR1 and CDR2 (germline): MRHNA, SNTAGT. The CDR3 sequence is 15 residues long. CDR3 residues: CASKRAGTSTDTQYF. The DNA for the CDR3 is TGTGCCAGCAAGCGAGCGGGGACTAGCACAGATACGCAGTATTTT.

In its sample, this clone was seen once. The rearrangement joins TRBV11-2 to TRBJ2-5, with D perhaps matching TRBD1 or TRBD2 (6 bases each). CDR1 and CDR2 (germline): SGHAT, FQNNGV. Trimming cost V 1 base and J 2 bases, with 14 bases left between them. CDR3 size: 16 residues. The CDR3 loop is CASSLARGQGQETQYF. The DNA for the CDR3 is TGTGCCAGCAGCTTAGCCCGGGGGCAGGGGCAAGAGACCCAGTACTTC.

In its sample, this clone was seen once. For the CDR3, the DNA is TGTGCCAGTTCAACAGGGGAATATGGCTACACCTTC. It yields the protein CASSTGEYGYTF. V gene TRBV5-6 combines with J gene TRBJ1-2; 7 bases agree with TRBD1. CDR1 and CDR2 (germline): SGHDT, YYEEEE. The length of the CDR3 is 12 residues. J gave up 5 bases and V 8 bases, and 6 bases lay outside the gene matches.